This T cell receptor beta chain appears in the sequencing data of a study of human T cells and chemical hapten exposure. Study information: Patches that contained 0.01% DPC were applied to the upper back and read at 6 days. Enrolled patients were predominantly female and had alopecia areata, totalis or universalis.

TCRdb re-called the RACE reads through MiXCR, storing one row per CDR3 protein. This sample has some 360,000 distinct CDR3 sequences; 5% to 6.5% occur once, and the top ten carry around 2.6%. Time point in this sample: pre-sensitization, week 0. Treatment reported: therapeutic diphenylcyclopropenone sensitization with weekly scalp DPC. Blood draws came before every patch-test application. This clonotype was detected ten times or more. Sequenced here: whole blood, sampled in connection with sensitization to the hapten diphenylcyclopropenone (DPC). This receptor was taken from a woman aged 45-65 years with alopecia areata. Some clones in this sample may be carry-over from other donors' samples.

CDR3 region: CSTAGTTSSGANVLTF. In DNA, the CDR3 is TGCAGCACAGCCGGGACTACGAGCTCTGGGGCCAACGTCCTGACTTTC. This chain uses TRBV29-1 with TRBJ2-6, with TRBD2 matching over 7 bases. The CDR3 spans 16 residues. Germline CDR1 reads SQVTM; CDR2 reads ANQGSEA. With 8 bases clipped from V and 0 bases from J, the junction kept 10 bases outside the gene matches. The full variable domain, with the rest looked up from reference TRBV29-1 and TRBJ2-6, is SAVISQKPSRDICQRGTSLTIQCQVDSQVTMMFWYRQQPGQSLTLIATANQGSEATYESGFVIDKFPISRPNLTFSTLTVSNMSPEDSSIYLCSTAGTTSSGANVLTFGAGSRLTVL.